What follows are 18 T cell receptor beta chains derived from one specimen sequenced in a study of cytomegalovirus exposure and HLA in healthy donors. The PCR employed 60 Vbeta primers together with 13 Jbeta primers. Sequencing used immunoSEQ multiplex PCR; TCRdb keeps in-frame clones, though not all of them. The sample lists about 160,000 clones, approximately 80% seen once, with approximately 2.1% in the top ten. The sample was PBMCs. The source is a man over 45 in good health and CMV-seropositive.

The V and J genes are TRBV7-2 and TRBJ2-7; the match to TRBD2 covers 8 bases. The ends lost 5 bases at V and 0 bases at J; junction bases unmatched: 3. The CDR3 is 14 amino acids. Germline CDR1 SGHTA, CDR2 FQGNSA. CDR3 DNA sequence: TGTGCCAGCAGCCGAGCGGGGGTCTCCTACGAGCAGTACTTC. This sequence encodes CASSRAGVSYEQYF.

The chain couples TRBV27 to TRBJ1-6, with 8 bases lining up with TRBD1. V shed 6 bases and J 7 bases; nucleotides not matched to a gene: 5. This CDR3 comprises 14 residues. In germline, CDR1 is MNHEY, CDR2 SMNVEV (reference sequence). CDR3 region: CASRTTGGNSPLHF. CDR3 nucleotides: TGTGCCAGCAGAACCACAGGGGGAAATTCACCCCTCCACTTT.

The rearrangement joins TRBV11-2 to TRBJ1-5, with D possibly TRBD1 on 5 matching bases. Trimming removed 1 base at V and 0 bases at J, with 7 bases between. This CDR3 comprises 15 residues. The germline gives CDR1 SGHAT, CDR2 FQNNGV. CDR3 DNA: TGTGCCAGCAGCTTAGGACAGTTTAGCAATCAGCCCCAGCATTTT. This sequence encodes CASSLGQFSNQPQHF.

The rearrangement uses TRBV11-2 and TRBJ2-3; D remains unclear. The V end was cut by 8 bases, the J end by 0 bases, with 6 bases between. The CDR3 consists of 12 residues. CDR1 and CDR2 from the germline V gene are SGHAT and FQNNGV. CDR3: CASGRSTDTQYF. The CDR3 DNA is TGTGCCAGCGGTAGAAGCACAGATACGCAGTATTTT. Full variable domain (remainder filled in from reference TRBV11-2 and TRBJ2-3): EAGVAQSPRYKIIEKRQSVAFWCNPISGHATLYWYQQILGQGPKLLIQFQNNGVVDDSQLPKDRFSAERLKGVDSTLKIQPAKLEDSAVYLCASGRSTDTQYFGPGTRLTVL.

V is TRBV28 and J is TRBJ1-2; D unresolved. Trimming stripped 5 bases from V and 8 bases from J, with 12 bases between. The CDR3 consists of 12 residues. CDR1 and CDR2 from the germline V gene are MDHEN and SYDVKM. CDR3 bases: TGTGCCAGCAGTGCGCTGAGGGCCGGCTACACCTTC. Encoded protein: CASSALRAGYTF.

This rearrangement joins TRBV6-1 to TRBJ1-6, with a tentative D call TRBD1 (6 bases). CDR3 length: 14 residues. Per the germline V gene, CDR1 is MNHNS and CDR2 is SASEGT. V lost 5 bases to trimming and J lost 5 bases, with 10 bases between them. The CDR3 nucleotides are TGTGCCAGCAGTCGGCAGGGGAATAATTCACCCCTCCACTTT. Its protein product is CASSRQGNNSPLHF.

CDR3 loop: CASSFTEDNTIYF. CDR3 bases: TGTGCCAGCTCATTTACCGAGGATAACACCATATATTTT. The chain has TRBV18 and TRBJ1-3; D ambiguous. The V end was cut by 5 bases, the J end by 7 bases, with 12 bases between. This CDR3 has 13 residues. Germline CDR1 and CDR2: KGHSH and LQKENI.

This chain uses TRBV27 with TRBJ2-7, with 7 bases aligning to TRBD1. Germline loops: CDR1 MNHEY, CDR2 SMNVEV (reference sequence). V lost 6 bases, J lost 2 bases, and 7 bases stayed unmatched. This CDR3 has 14 residues. The CDR3: CASSLGQLTYEQYF. The CDR3, as DNA: TGTGCCAGCAGCTTGGGACAGCTGACCTACGAGCAGTACTTC.

This clone appeared a few times. The gene calls are TRBV4-1 and TRBJ1-5, with D perhaps TRBD1 (5 bases). Trimming took off 4 bases at V and 7 bases at J, with 17 bases between the two ends. This CDR3 is 15 amino acids long. The germline V gene has CDR1 MGHRA and CDR2 YSYEKL. In DNA, the CDR3 is TGCGCCAGCAGCCTTTCCTCGCAGGGTTGGCAGCCCCAGCATTTT. It encodes CASSLSSQGWQPQHF.

This chain joins TRBV9 and TRBJ2-1; 9 bases align to TRBD2. V lost 1 base to trimming and J lost 4 bases; unmatched junction nucleotides: 3. The CDR3 has 15 amino acids. The germline CDR1 and CDR2 sequences are SGDLS and YYNGEE. The CDR3, as DNA: TGTGCCAGCAGCGTAAGCGGGGGGCAATACAATGAGCAGTTCTTC. It specifies CASSVSGGQYNEQFF.

This chain links TRBV27 with TRBJ1-2, with TRBD1 matching over 7 bases. V lost 10 bases and J lost 4; bases outside the gene matches: 6. Germline V CDR1 and CDR2: MNHEY, SMNVEV (reference sequence). This CDR3 region has 12 residues. The CDR3 is CATLQGIYGYTF. The CDR3, as DNA: TGTGCCACTCTACAGGGGATCTATGGCTACACCTTC.

V and J are TRBV4-1 and TRBJ2-5; a possible D gene is TRBD1 (5 bases). The germline V gene has CDR1 MGHRA and CDR2 YSYEKL. Between the trimmed V and J ends, which lost 0 bases and 2 bases, there was a span of 16 bases. The CDR3 extends over 17 amino acids. The CDR3 protein is CASSQDNGRAMQETQYF. As DNA, the CDR3 is TGCGCCAGCAGCCAAGATAATGGCAGGGCAATGCAAGAGACCCAGTACTTC.

The CDR3 is CASRLDLSGGLYNEQFF. Here the CDR3 DNA reads TGTGCAAGTCGCTTAGACCTTAGCGGGGGGCTGTACAATGAGCAGTTCTTC. The chain recombines TRBV12-2 with TRBJ2-1; the D call of TRBD2 is as the table states it, not checked on the DNA. TRBV12-2 is a pseudogene locus. The CDR3 runs 17 residues.

V usage is TRBV4-1 and J usage is TRBJ2-5; D is possibly TRBD2 (7 bases). The germline V and J ends were trimmed by 5 bases and 5 bases, with 15 bases remaining between them. CDR3 length equals 14 residues. In germline, CDR1 is MGHRA, CDR2 YSYEKL. In DNA, the CDR3 is TGCGCCAGCAGCGAGGCGGGGGCGTGGGAGACCCAGTACTTC. It codes for CASSEAGAWETQYF.

To note about this clone: An end of the junction does not agree with germline; a read error may underlie this. Written as DNA, the CDR3 is TGTGCCAGCAGCGCTGGCCGAAGCCTGAACGGAGAGGCCCAGTACTTC. This codes for CASSAGRSLNGEAQYF. The gene calls are TRBV9 and TRBJ2-5; D remains ambiguous. Per the germline V gene, CDR1 is SGDLS and CDR2 is YYNGEE. CDR3 length equals 16 residues.

The chain recombines TRBV7-8 with TRBJ1-2; D might be TRBD1 (5 bases). The V end was cut by 2 bases, the J end by 1 base, with 14 bases between. Germline V gene data show CDR1 as SGHVS and CDR2 as FQNEAQ. This CDR3 contains 16 residues. CDR3 amino acids: CASSLSPPTVNYGYTF. The CDR3 DNA follows: TGTGCCAGCAGCTTATCCCCCCCGACAGTTAACTATGGCTACACCTTC.

This chain links TRBV6-5 with TRBJ2-7; perhaps TRBD1 as D (6 bases). This CDR3 has 12 amino acids. V was cut by 5 bases and J by 2 bases, with 7 bases left in between. CDR1 MNHEY and CDR2 SVGAGI come from the germline V gene. CDR3 protein: CASSGQTYEQYF. The DNA for the CDR3 is TGTGCCAGCAGTGGACAGACCTACGAGCAGTACTTC.

The table lists this clone with a few counts. CDR3 bases: TGTGCCAGCAGTTATCTCCTACAGGGAAATGAGCAGTTCTTC. Protein sequence: CASSYLLQGNEQFF. The chain links TRBV6-5 to TRBJ2-1; the D gene is possibly TRBD1 (6 bases). The germline V gene encodes CDR1 MNHEY and CDR2 SVGAGI. CDR3 length: 14 residues. Trimming stripped 3 bases from V and 7 bases from J, with 13 bases between.